The 7 T cell receptor beta chains in this list originate from one sample, sequenced in a study of immune evolution from preneoplasia to lung adenocarcinoma. Generated by immunoSEQ multiplex PCR, the TCRdb table keeps only in-frame clones and is missing some. The sample has approximately 4,100 clones; 83% are singletons. Input material: FFPE minimally invasive lung adenocarcinoma tissue. The receptors here all came from a person in their sixties or seventies with lung adenocarcinoma.

V is TRBV4-1 and J is TRBJ2-3, with no clear D. This CDR3 is built from 18 residues. The V end was cut by 2 bases, the J end by 1 base, with 19 bases between. CDR1 is MGHRA and CDR2 is YSYEKL in the germline V gene. The chain's CDR3 is CASSQQSPGPWGTDTQYF. The CDR3 bases are TGCGCCAGCAGCCAACAAAGTCCCGGGCCATGGGGCACAGATACGCAGTATTTT.

The chain joins TRBV11-2 to TRBJ1-3; maybe TRBD1 (6 bases). CDR3 size: 17 residues. V gave up 3 bases and J gave up 1 base, with 16 bases separating them. Germline values: CDR1 SGHAT, CDR2 FQNNGV. The chain's CDR3 is CASSFRGAMKSGNTIYF. CDR3 coding DNA: TGTGCCAGCAGCTTTCGGGGGGCGATGAAGTCTGGAAACACCATATATTTT. Full variable domain (remainder filled in from reference TRBV11-2 and TRBJ1-3): EAGVAQSPRYKIIEKRQSVAFWCNPISGHATLYWYQQILGQGPKLLIQFQNNGVVDDSQLPKDRFSAERLKGVDSTLKIQPAKLEDSAVYLCASSFRGAMKSGNTIYFGEGSWLTVV.

The J gene is TRBJ1-2, the V gene TRBV15; D uncertain. Trimming removed 1 base from V and 8 bases from J, with 11 bases in between. The CDR3 consists of 13 residues. Germline CDR1 is LNHNV and CDR2 is YYDKDF (reference sequence). CDR3 amino acids: CATSRGTDLGYTF. The CDR3 coding sequence is TGTGCCACCAGCAGAGGTACAGACCTAGGCTACACCTTC.

This chain joins TRBV11-3 and TRBJ1-1; TRBD1 is a possible D gene (6 bases). Germline lookup yields CDR1 SGHNT and CDR2 YENEEA. The V gene lost 3 bases and the J gene lost 7 bases, with 18 bases spanning the gap. The CDR3 runs to 15 residues. The CDR3 reads CASSLPEQGSHEAFF. CDR3 sequence (DNA): TGTGCCAGCAGCTTGCCGGAACAGGGAAGCCATGAAGCTTTCTTT.

This clone was found once. This chain joins TRBV28 and TRBJ1-4; TRBD1 matches 10 bases. CDR1 MDHEN and CDR2 SYDVKM come from the germline V gene. The CDR3 is 17 residues long. J gave up 8 bases and V 5 bases, and 14 bases lay outside the gene matches. The CDR3 reads CASSPGTGAALEEKLFF. CDR3 nucleotide sequence: TGTGCCAGCAGTCCCGGGACAGGGGCCGCTCTGGAGGAAAAACTGTTTTTT. The full variable domain, completed using reference TRBV28 and TRBJ1-4, is DVKVTQSSRYLVKRTGEKVFLECVQDMDHENMFWYRQDPGLGLRLIYFSYDVKMKEKGDIPEGYSVSREKKERFSLILESASTNQTSMYLCASSPGTGAALEEKLFFGSGTQLSVL.

CDR3 nucleotide sequence: TGTGCCAGCAGCTTGGGGGCTCGGGACACTGAAGCTTTCTTT. This codes for CASSLGARDTEAFF. The chain is built from TRBV5-6 and TRBJ1-1; D remains unclear. In germline, CDR1 is SGHDT, CDR2 YYEEEE. V gave up 0 bases and J gave up 3 bases, with 9 bases separating them. The CDR3 has 14 residues.

The chain employs TRBV28 and TRBJ2-1; D may match TRBD1 or TRBD2 (5 bases each). CDR1 and CDR2 (germline): MDHEN, SYDVKM. The CDR3 totals 12 residues. V lost 4 bases and J lost 14, with 15 bases in between. CDR3 coding DNA: TGTGCCAGCAGTTCCACGGGGCTTGGAGAGTTCTTC. The encoded protein is CASSSTGLGEFF.